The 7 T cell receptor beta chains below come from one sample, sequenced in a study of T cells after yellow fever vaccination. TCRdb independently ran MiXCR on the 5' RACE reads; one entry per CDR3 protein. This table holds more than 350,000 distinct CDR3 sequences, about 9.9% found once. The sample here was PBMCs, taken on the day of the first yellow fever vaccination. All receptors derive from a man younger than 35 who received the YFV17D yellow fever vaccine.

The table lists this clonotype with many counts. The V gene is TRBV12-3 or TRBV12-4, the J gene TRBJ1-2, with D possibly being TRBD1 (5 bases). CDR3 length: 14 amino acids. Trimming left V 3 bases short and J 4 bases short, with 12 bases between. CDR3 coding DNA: TGTGCCAGCAGTTTCCGGGGCGGCTTCTATGGCTACACCTTC. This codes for CASSFRGGFYGYTF.

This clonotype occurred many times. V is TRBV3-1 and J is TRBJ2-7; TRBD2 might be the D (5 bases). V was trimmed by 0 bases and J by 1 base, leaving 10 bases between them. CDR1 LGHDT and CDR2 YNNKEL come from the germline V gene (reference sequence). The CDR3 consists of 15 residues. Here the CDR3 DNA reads TGTGCCAGCAGCCAAGATGGGAGCAGTTCCTACGAGCAGTACTTC. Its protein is CASSQDGSSSYEQYF.

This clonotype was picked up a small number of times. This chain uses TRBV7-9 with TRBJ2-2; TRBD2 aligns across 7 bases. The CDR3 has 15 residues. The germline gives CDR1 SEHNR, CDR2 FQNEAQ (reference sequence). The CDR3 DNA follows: TGTGCAGCCCTGCTCGGGGGGATGAACACCGGGGAGCTGTTTTTT. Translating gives CAALLGGMNTGELFF.

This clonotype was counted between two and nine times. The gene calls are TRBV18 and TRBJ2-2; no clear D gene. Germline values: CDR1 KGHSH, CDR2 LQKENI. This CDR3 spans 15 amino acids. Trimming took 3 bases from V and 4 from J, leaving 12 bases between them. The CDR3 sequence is CASSPQDDGTGELFF. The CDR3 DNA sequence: TGTGCCAGCTCACCTCAGGACGACGGCACCGGGGAGCTGTTTTTT.

The CDR3 loop is CASSFRLKIYNEQFF. The CDR3 DNA follows: TGTGCCAGCAGCTTTAGACTAAAAATCTACAATGAGCAGTTCTTC. This chain joins TRBV7-2 and TRBJ2-1, with a tentative D call TRBD2 (5 bases). With 3 bases removed from V and 3 bases from J, the gap between germline ends came to 12 bases. CDR1 SGHTA and CDR2 FQGNSA come from the germline V gene. CDR3 length: 15 residues.

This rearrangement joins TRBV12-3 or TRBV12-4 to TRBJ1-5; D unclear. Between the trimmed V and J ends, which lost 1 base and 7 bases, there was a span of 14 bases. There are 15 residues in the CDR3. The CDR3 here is CASSLGARGYQPQHF. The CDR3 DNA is TGTGCCAGCAGTTTAGGGGCGAGAGGTTACCAGCCCCAGCATTTT.

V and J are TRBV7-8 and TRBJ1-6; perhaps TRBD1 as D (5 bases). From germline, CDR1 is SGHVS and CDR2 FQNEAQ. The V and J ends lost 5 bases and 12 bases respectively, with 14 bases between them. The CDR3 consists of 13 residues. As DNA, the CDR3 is TGTGCCAGCAGCCAGGGAACCTACCAACCCCTCCACTTT. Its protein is CASSQGTYQPLHF.